This TCR beta chain originates from a study of blood T cell repertoires in COVID-19. Study as a whole: T cells, B-cell-depleted T cells, or PBMCs supplied cDNA or gDNA.

Germline lookup yields CDR1 SGHNT and CDR2 YYREEE (reference sequence). This CDR3 contains 15 residues. V dropped 8 bases and J dropped 2 bases, with 17 bases sitting between them. Assay: immunoSEQ multiplex PCR; the TCRdb copy retains only in-frame clones and omits some. The sample shows roughly 250,000 clones, 88% of them seen only once. The specimen was peripheral blood. The chain couples TRBV5-4 to TRBJ2-1, with TRBD1 as a possible D gene (6 bases). The source is a man aged 55 to 70 who had recovered from COVID-19. The CDR3, as DNA: TGTGCCAGTCATTTGCAGGGGCGGCCCTACAATGAGCAGTTCTTC. Its translation: CASHLQGRPYNEQFF.